This T cell receptor (beta chain) appears in the sequencing data of a study of blood T cell repertoires in COVID-19 (dated by TCRdb to 2018 to 2021). As for the study more broadly: Samples covering the acute and convalescent phases of COVID-19 were provided by collaborators in the United States, Italy and Spain. The samples were drawn from the first 160 participants of the ongoing ImmuneRACE study and from 950 to 1,500 subjects provided by 6 global collaborators. The dataset comprised deeply sampled blood TCRbeta repertoires from subjects exposed to, actively infected with, or recovered from COVID-19. Where HLA class I and class II types were available, the types were taken from metadata supplied by the sample provider, not from assay-based typing. The sample metadata nearly always contained a de-identified subject ID, COVID-19 status, age in years and sex. The repertoires were released in a freely available public database meant as a resource for research on the immune response to SARS-CoV-2. The material from the prospective study consisted of cDNA or gDNA derived from T cells, B-cell-depleted T cells, or PBMCs. Results and caveats for the whole study, not just this receptor: The quantity of clinical and demographic metadata differed by source and by participant and was supplied without curation.

Whole blood was collected in K2EDTA tubes by collaborating institutions according to the institutions' own protocols. For TCRbeta analysis, collaborators shipped samples in one of three forms: frozen whole blood, isolated PBMCs, or DNA extracted from either of those sample types. With respect to this clone: The antigen this receptor binds is unknown. No much larger clone is present one base from it, and per-base qualities are unavailable.

Trimming at the junction amounts to 3 bases on V and 3 bases on J, and the germline ends lie 14 bases apart. The germline V gene (reference sequence) provides CDR1 LNHDA and CDR2 SQIVND. From cysteine to phenylalanine, the CDR3 is 15 amino acids long. Only CDR3 DNA is held: 45 bases, read in frame from base 1. TCRbeta CDR3 regions were amplified from genomic DNA by means of the immunoSEQ Assay, a bias-controlled multiplex PCR. Regarding the original processing steps: Within the assay, amplification of reference gene primers was used to estimate how many nucleated cells each sample contained. To quantify the absolute abundance of each unique TCRbeta CDR3 rearrangement, sequence reads were collapsed and filtered. For each sample, productive Simpson clonality was calculated as the square root of Simpson's diversity index across productive rearrangements. TCRdb stores this immuneACCESS table with in-frame sequences only. Part of the clones is absent; in the studies checked, under half of the shortfall reflects unresolved V genes, and no reason is known for the rest. The V and J calls and the clone size are those of that table, but D and trimming were determined from the DNA. Recorded for this sample are some 110,000 clones; under 80% of them occurred a single time. About 2.5% of the sample is taken by the ten largest.

Sequencing was performed on peripheral blood. The clonotype comes from a man aged 45-60 years with acute or convalescent COVID-19. The chain joins TRBV19 to TRBJ1-2, and the D gene may be TRBD1, 6 bases matching. The nucleotides read TGTGCCAGTAGTATCCAGGGGATCGGTGACTATGGCTACACCTTC. Its coded protein is CASSIQGIGDYGYTF.